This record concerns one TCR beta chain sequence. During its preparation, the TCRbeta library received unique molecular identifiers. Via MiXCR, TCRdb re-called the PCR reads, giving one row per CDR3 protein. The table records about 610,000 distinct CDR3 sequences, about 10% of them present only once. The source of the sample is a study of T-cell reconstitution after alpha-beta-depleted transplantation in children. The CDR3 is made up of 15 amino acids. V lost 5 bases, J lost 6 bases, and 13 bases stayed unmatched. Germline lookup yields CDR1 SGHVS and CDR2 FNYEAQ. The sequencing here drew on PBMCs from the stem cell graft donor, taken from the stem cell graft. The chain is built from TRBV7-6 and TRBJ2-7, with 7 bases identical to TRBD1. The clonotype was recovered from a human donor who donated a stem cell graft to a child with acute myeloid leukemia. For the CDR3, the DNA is TGTGCCAGCAGCCCCACGGCACAGGGGACGGGCGAGCAGTACTTC. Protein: CASSPTAQGTGEQYF.